A single sample gave rise to the 32 T cell receptor beta chains below, sequenced in a study of CD8 T cells in Susac syndrome. cDNA came from roughly 0.53 to 1 ug RNA primed by random hexamers. TCRdb analysed the immunoSEQ multiplex PCR reads with MiXCR anew, one entry per CDR3 protein. The sample carries approximately 160,000 distinct CDR3 sequences, roughly nine tenths recorded once. Material for sequencing was CD4+ T cells from PBMCs. The receptors here all came from a human donor in good health.

V gene TRBV14 combines with J gene TRBJ2-7; 8 bases line up with TRBD1. V shed 0 bases, J shed 4 bases, and the junction held 8 bases outside the gene matches. CDR1 SGHDN and CDR2 FVKESK come from the germline V gene. The CDR3 sequence is 16 residues long. CDR3 bases: TGTGCCAGCAGCCAAGATTACAGGGGGGCGGCTTACGAGCAGTACTTC. The encoded protein is CASSQDYRGAAYEQYF.

The count of this clonotype is one. The rearrangement uses TRBV11-2 and TRBJ2-7, with 7 bases lining up with TRBD2. The germline gives CDR1 SGHAT, CDR2 FQNNGV. J gave up 3 bases and V 5 bases, and 7 bases lay outside the gene matches. CDR3 size: 14 residues. CDR3 amino acids: CASSPSSGVYEQYF. The CDR3 DNA follows: TGTGCCAGCAGCCCCTCAAGCGGGGTCTACGAGCAGTACTTC.

V and J are TRBV7-9 and TRBJ1-2; 10 nucleotides match TRBD1. With V trimmed by 6 bases and J by 8 bases, 9 bases remained unmatched. CDR3 length: 14 amino acids. The germline gives CDR1 SEHNR, CDR2 FQNEAQ (reference sequence). This CDR3 reads CASSSMETGGGYTF. The CDR3 DNA reads TGTGCCAGCAGTTCGATGGAGACAGGGGGCGGCTACACCTTC.

The V call is TRBV2, the J call TRBJ2-1; 11 bases agree with TRBD2. The V gene's germline CDR1 is SNHLY and CDR2 FYNNEI. Unmatched junction bases numbered 10, after V lost 8 bases and J lost 7 bases. This CDR3 is 15 amino acids long. The CDR3: CASESLAGGFNEQFF. CDR3 DNA sequence: TGTGCCAGCGAGAGTCTAGCGGGGGGTTTTAATGAGCAGTTCTTC.

The rearrangement joins TRBV7-8 to TRBJ1-5; no clear D gene. The V end lost 1 base, the J end lost 0 bases, and 13 bases lay between the germline ends. This CDR3 spans 17 amino acids. Germline CDR1 SGHVS, CDR2 FQNEAQ. Here the CDR3 reads CASSLEATIYSNQPQHF. CDR3 bases: TGTGCCAGCAGCTTAGAGGCCACCATTTATAGCAATCAGCCCCAGCATTTT. Drawing the rest from reference TRBV7-8 and TRBJ1-5, the complete variable domain is GAGVSQSPRYKVAKRGQDVALRCDPISGHVSLFWYQQALGQGPEFLTYFQNEAQLDKSGLPSDRFFAERPEGSVSTLKIQRTQQEDSAVYLCASSLEATIYSNQPQHFGDGTRLSIL.

The CDR3 protein is CASSRMGLASTDTQYF. In nucleotides, the CDR3 is TGTGCCAGCAGTCGAATGGGACTAGCGAGCACAGATACGCAGTATTTT. This chain links TRBV2 with TRBJ2-3, with TRBD2 identical over 10 bases. This CDR3 region has 16 residues. Losses at the gene ends were 5 bases for V and 0 bases for J; bases not matched to a gene: 5. Germline loops: CDR1 SNHLY, CDR2 FYNNEI.

The chain employs TRBV19 and TRBJ2-5, with D unresolved. The CDR3 totals 15 residues. V was trimmed by 1 base and J by 0 bases, leaving 9 bases between them. The germline gives CDR1 LNHDA, CDR2 SQIVND (reference sequence). The CDR3 protein is CASSIAPTYQETQYF. CDR3 nucleotides: TGTGCCAGTAGTATAGCGCCAACCTACCAAGAGACCCAGTACTTC.

The chain combines TRBV9 with TRBJ1-2; 7 nucleotides match TRBD1. Germline V gene data show CDR1 as SGDLS and CDR2 as YYNGEE. The CDR3 has 13 residues. Unmatched junction bases numbered 1, after V lost 1 base and J lost 4 bases. CDR3 region: CASSVTGAYGYTF. CDR3 nucleotide sequence: TGTGCCAGCAGCGTAACAGGGGCCTATGGCTACACCTTC.

The V gene is TRBV3-1, the J gene TRBJ1-3; 8 bases fit TRBD1. V gave up 1 base and J gave up 6 bases; unmatched junction bases: 2. Germline loops: CDR1 LGHDT, CDR2 YNNKEL (reference sequence). This CDR3 is 14 amino acids long. The CDR3: CASSQVQGENTIYF. CDR3 nucleotides: TGTGCCAGCAGCCAAGTACAGGGGGAAAACACCATATATTTT.

This clonotype occurred once. The chain combines TRBV7-9 with TRBJ2-7; D ambiguous. This CDR3 comprises 14 residues. Germline CDR1 reads SEHNR; CDR2 reads FQNEAQ (reference sequence). Trimming took off 0 bases at V and 5 bases at J, with 11 bases between the two ends. The CDR3 spells CASSLAGRTDEQYF. The CDR3, as DNA: TGTGCCAGCAGCTTAGCAGGGCGTACGGACGAGCAGTACTTC.

The rearrangement links TRBV2 to TRBJ1-2, with 7 nucleotides matching TRBD1. The V gene end was trimmed by 5 bases and the J gene end by 4 bases; junction bases not matched to a gene: 10. Germline V gives CDR1 SNHLY, CDR2 FYNNEI. The CDR3 is 15 residues long. The CDR3 here is CASSLTGIVTYGYTF. The CDR3 region has the DNA TGTGCCAGCAGTCTGACAGGGATCGTTACCTATGGCTACACCTTC.

V is TRBV3-1 and J is TRBJ1-4, with D perhaps TRBD1 (6 bases). Germline lookup yields CDR1 LGHDT and CDR2 YNNKEL (reference sequence). CDR3 length: 13 amino acids. Trimming cost V 6 bases and J 7 bases, with 12 bases left between them. The CDR3 nucleotides are TGTGCCAGCAGTTCAACAGGGAGTGAAAAACTGTTTTTT. Its translation is CASSSTGSEKLFF.

This clonotype has a handful of counts. V gene TRBV6-6 combines with J gene TRBJ1-2; TRBD1 agrees at 9 bases. CDR3 size: 14 residues. With V trimmed by 5 bases and J by 5 bases, 6 bases remained unmatched. Per germline, CDR1 MNHNY and CDR2 SVGAGI (reference sequence). The CDR3 is CASSRTGARYGYTF. For the CDR3, the DNA is TGTGCCAGCAGTAGGACAGGGGCGCGTTATGGCTACACCTTC.

The rearrangement joins TRBV7-3 to TRBJ2-1; 11 positions match TRBD2. This CDR3 comprises 16 residues. The germline gives CDR1 SGHTA, CDR2 FQGTGA. V dropped 2 bases and J dropped 3; count of bases not matched to a gene: 3. The CDR3, as DNA: TGTGCCAGCAGCTTAGGCGGGACTAGCGGCTACAATGAGCAGTTCTTC. The encoded protein is CASSLGGTSGYNEQFF.

The CDR3 coding sequence is TGTGCCAGCAGCTTGTCAGGGGGAGCTAGCGGGAACACCGGGGAGCTGTTTTTT. It yields the protein CASSLSGGASGNTGELFF. The genes are TRBV11-1 and TRBJ2-2; D is tentatively TRBD1 or TRBD2 (7 bases each). The V end lost 3 bases, the J end lost 1 base, and 18 bases lay between the germline ends. Germline values: CDR1 SGHAT, CDR2 FQDESV (reference sequence). This CDR3 region has 18 residues.

The chain carries TRBV2 and TRBJ2-7, with D perhaps matching TRBD1 (6 bases). Trimming shortened V by 4 bases and J by 3 bases, and 13 bases separated the two germline ends. Germline V gene lookup returns CDR1 SNHLY and CDR2 FYNNEI. The CDR3 is 14 residues long. The CDR3 coding sequence is TGTGCCAGCAGTGCCCCCCGGGACATCTACGAGCAGTACTTC. It codes for CASSAPRDIYEQYF.

V and J are TRBV18 and TRBJ2-3; TRBD1 matches 7 bases. Germline CDR1 and CDR2: KGHSH and LQKENI. The CDR3 extends over 13 amino acids. V was clipped by 0 bases and J by 6 bases; unmatched bases: 0. CDR3 in amino acids: CASSPPTGDTQYF. The CDR3 DNA is TGTGCCAGCTCACCACCGACAGGGGATACGCAGTATTTT.

The rearrangement uses TRBV7-2 and TRBJ1-5, with 9 bases fitting TRBD1. The CDR3 is 15 amino acids. Germline-derived CDR1 and CDR2 are SGHTA and FQGNSA. J gave up 3 bases and V 5 bases, and 5 bases lay outside the gene matches. The chain's CDR3 is CASSPRQGVNQPQHF. CDR3 sequence (DNA): TGTGCCAGCAGCCCCAGACAGGGGGTCAATCAGCCCCAGCATTTT.

The V call is TRBV7-2, the J call TRBJ1-2, with 7 bases matching TRBD1. Germline CDR1 reads SGHTA; CDR2 reads FQGNSA. The V and J ends lost 5 bases and 6 bases, in that order; junction bases with no gene match: 3. CDR3 length equals 12 residues. CDR3 region: CASSTGTDGYTF. CDR3 DNA sequence: TGTGCCAGCAGCACCGGGACAGATGGCTACACCTTC.

J is TRBJ2-7 and V is TRBV27; D possibly corresponds to TRBD2 (6 bases). Germline CDR1 is MNHEY and CDR2 is SMNVEV (reference sequence). The germline V and J ends were trimmed by 6 bases and 2 bases, with 20 bases remaining between them. CDR3 length: 16 residues. The CDR3 sequence: CASRPLPGLRTYEQYF. CDR3 nucleotides: TGTGCCAGCAGACCTCTCCCGGGACTTCGGACCTACGAGCAGTACTTC.

This clonotype was observed a handful of times. The gene calls are TRBV7-9 and TRBJ2-2, with 7 bases identical to TRBD1. With 1 base clipped from V and 5 bases from J, the junction kept 4 bases outside the gene matches. CDR3 length: 15 amino acids. The germline V gene has CDR1 SEHNR and CDR2 FQNEAQ (reference sequence). The CDR3 protein is CASSLEAGGTGELFF. In DNA form, the CDR3 reads TGTGCCAGCAGCTTAGAAGCAGGGGGTACCGGGGAGCTGTTTTTT.

V usage is TRBV18 and J usage is TRBJ2-3; 10 bases agree with TRBD2. There are 16 residues in the CDR3. The germline V gene has CDR1 KGHSH and CDR2 LQKENI. Trimming removed 1 base from V and 5 bases from J; junction bases left unmatched: 6. The chain's CDR3 is CASSPQLAGGKDTQYF. DNA for the CDR3: TGTGCCAGCTCACCACAATTAGCGGGGGGTAAAGATACGCAGTATTTT.

J is TRBJ2-7 and V is TRBV6-2 or TRBV6-3; D is possibly TRBD2 (5 bases). With 0 bases removed from V and 4 bases from J, the gap between germline ends came to 10 bases. Germline CDR1 MNHEY, CDR2 SVGEGT. This CDR3 region has 14 residues. The CDR3 loop is CASSYSAGGYEQYF. The CDR3 DNA follows: TGTGCCAGCAGTTACTCCGCGGGCGGATACGAGCAGTACTTC.

V usage is TRBV7-2 and J usage is TRBJ2-7; D is unresolved. The CDR3 is 13 amino acids. The germline V gene has CDR1 SGHTA and CDR2 FQGNSA. Trimming shortened V by 1 base and J by 3 bases, and 7 bases separated the two germline ends. CDR3 nucleotides: TGTGCCAGCAGCTTAGGTCTATACTACGAGCAGTACTTC. It is translated as CASSLGLYYEQYF.

This chain links TRBV10-3 with TRBJ2-3; D unclear. The germline CDR1 and CDR2 sequences are ENHRY and SYGVKD. This CDR3 is built from 13 residues. Trimming removed 2 bases at V and 4 bases at J, with 7 bases between. The CDR3 bases are TGTGCCATCAGTGAGGGCATACCAGATACGCAGTATTTT. This sequence encodes CAISEGIPDTQYF.

The chain has TRBV27 and TRBJ1-5; TRBD1 matches at 7 bases. The length of the CDR3 is 14 residues. The V gene's germline CDR1 is MNHEY and CDR2 SMNVEV (reference sequence). Trimming at V came to 4 bases and at J to 6 bases, leaving 6 bases not matched to a gene. DNA for the CDR3: TGTGCCAGCAGTTGGAGTCAGGGGGGTCAGCCCCAGCATTTT. Residues: CASSWSQGGQPQHF.

The J gene is TRBJ1-2, the V gene TRBV29-1, with 8 bases lining up with TRBD1. Germline loops: CDR1 SQVTM, CDR2 ANQGSEA. The CDR3 extends over 12 amino acids. The V gene end was trimmed by 6 bases and the J gene end by 6 bases; junction bases not matched to a gene: 6. The CDR3 coding sequence is TGCAGCGTCGGACAGGGATTTGATGGCTACACCTTC. Amino acids: CSVGQGFDGYTF.

The rearrangement joins TRBV18 to TRBJ1-6, with 10 bases lining up with TRBD1. J was trimmed by 8 bases and V by 2 bases; bases with no gene match: 12. This CDR3 comprises 18 residues. Germline loops: CDR1 KGHSH, CDR2 LQKENI. CDR3 nucleotides: TGTGCCAGCTCACCATCTCTCATCCGGGACAGGGGTGATTCACCCCTCCACTTT. This sequence encodes CASSPSLIRDRGDSPLHF.

The chain is built from TRBV20-1 and TRBJ2-3, with D possibly being TRBD2 (7 bases). V was cut by 1 base and J by 1 base, with 15 bases left in between. From germline, CDR1 is DFQATT and CDR2 SNEGSKA (reference sequence). This CDR3 has 16 residues. The DNA of the CDR3 is TGCAGTGCTAGAGTGGGGGGGGCGAAACGCACAGATACGCAGTATTTT. Translation gives CSARVGGAKRTDTQYF.

The CDR3 nucleotides are TGCAGCGTTTTGGGTAGCAAAGGAGGAGATACGCAGTATTTT. It encodes CSVLGSKGGDTQYF. This chain connects TRBV29-1 to TRBJ2-3, with a possible D match to TRBD2 (5 bases). CDR1 and CDR2 from the germline V gene are SQVTM and ANQGSEA. The ends were cut back, 5 bases at V and 5 bases at J, with 17 bases in the middle. There are 14 residues in the CDR3.

The chain combines TRBV2 with TRBJ1-1; possible D gene TRBD1, 5 bases. V was clipped by 5 bases and J by 5 bases, with 15 bases between them. CDR3 size: 14 residues. Germline CDR1 is SNHLY and CDR2 is FYNNEI. CDR3 sequence reads: CASSRDLLGTEAFF. CDR3 nucleotide sequence: TGTGCCAGCAGTCGGGACCTGCTTGGGACTGAAGCTTTCTTT.

This rearrangement joins TRBV18 to TRBJ2-5, with D possibly called TRBD1 or TRBD2 (6 bases each). V was trimmed by 6 bases and J by 1 base, leaving 18 bases between them. The CDR3 consists of 16 residues. Germline loops: CDR1 KGHSH, CDR2 LQKENI. The CDR3 DNA reads TGTGCCAGCTCCCTGGGAAGAGGGGGGTTCCAAGAGACCCAGTACTTC. It is translated as CASSLGRGGFQETQYF.